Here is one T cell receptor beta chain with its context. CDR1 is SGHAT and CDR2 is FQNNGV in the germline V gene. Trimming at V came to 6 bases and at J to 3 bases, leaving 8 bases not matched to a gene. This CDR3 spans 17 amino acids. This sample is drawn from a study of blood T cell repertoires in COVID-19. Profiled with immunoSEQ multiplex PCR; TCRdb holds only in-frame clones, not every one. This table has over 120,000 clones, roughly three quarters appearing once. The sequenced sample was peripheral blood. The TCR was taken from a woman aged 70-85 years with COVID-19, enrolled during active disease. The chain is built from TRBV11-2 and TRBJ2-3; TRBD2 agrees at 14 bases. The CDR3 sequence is CASSRRLAGGQTDTQYF. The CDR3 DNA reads TGTGCCAGCAGTCGCAGACTAGCGGGGGGGCAAACAGATACGCAGTATTTT.